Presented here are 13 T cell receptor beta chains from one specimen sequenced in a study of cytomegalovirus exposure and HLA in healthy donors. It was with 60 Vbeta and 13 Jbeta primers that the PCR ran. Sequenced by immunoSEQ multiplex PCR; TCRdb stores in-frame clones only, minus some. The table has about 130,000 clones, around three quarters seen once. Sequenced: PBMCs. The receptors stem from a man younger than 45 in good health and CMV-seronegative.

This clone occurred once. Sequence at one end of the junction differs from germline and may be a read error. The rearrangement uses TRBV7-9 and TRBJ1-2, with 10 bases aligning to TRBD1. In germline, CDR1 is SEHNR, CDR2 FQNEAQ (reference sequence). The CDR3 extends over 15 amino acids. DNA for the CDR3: TGTGCCAGCAGCCCCCAACTGGGGACAGGGGTTGTCTACCCCTTC. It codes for CASSPQLGTGVVYPF.

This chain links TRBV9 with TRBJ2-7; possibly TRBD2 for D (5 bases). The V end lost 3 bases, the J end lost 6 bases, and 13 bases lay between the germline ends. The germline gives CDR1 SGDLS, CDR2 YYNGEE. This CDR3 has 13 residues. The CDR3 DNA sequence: TGTGCCAGCAGCGGCGTGGGAGAAGCCGAGCAGTACTTC. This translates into CASSGVGEAEQYF.

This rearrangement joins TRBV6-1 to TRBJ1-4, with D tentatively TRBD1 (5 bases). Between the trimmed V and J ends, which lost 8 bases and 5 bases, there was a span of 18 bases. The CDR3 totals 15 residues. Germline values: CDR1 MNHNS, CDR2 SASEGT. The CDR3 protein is CASWRGSGANEKLFF. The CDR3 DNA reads TGTGCCAGCTGGCGGGGGAGTGGGGCAAATGAAAAACTGTTTTTT.

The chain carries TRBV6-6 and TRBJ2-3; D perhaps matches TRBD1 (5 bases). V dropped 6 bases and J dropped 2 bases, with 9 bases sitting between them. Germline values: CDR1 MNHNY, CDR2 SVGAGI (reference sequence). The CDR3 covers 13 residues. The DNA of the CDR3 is TGTGCCAGCAGGGACACTACCACAGATACGCAGTATTTT. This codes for CASRDTTTDTQYF.

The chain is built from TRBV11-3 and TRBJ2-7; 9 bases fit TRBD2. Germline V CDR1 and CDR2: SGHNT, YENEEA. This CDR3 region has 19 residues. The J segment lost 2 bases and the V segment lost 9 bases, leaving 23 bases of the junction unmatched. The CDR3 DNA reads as TGTGCCAGGGATGGTCGGGGCTTGGGGATAGCGGGAGCCACCTACGAGCAGTACTTC. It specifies CARDGRGLGIAGATYEQYF.

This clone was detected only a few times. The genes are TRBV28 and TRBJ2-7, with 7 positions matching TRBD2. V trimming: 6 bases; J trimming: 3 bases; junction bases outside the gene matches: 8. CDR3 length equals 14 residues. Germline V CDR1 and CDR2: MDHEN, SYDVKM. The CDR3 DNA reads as TGTGCCAGCAGCGAGAGACTAGCTGTCTACGAGCAGTACTTC. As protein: CASSERLAVYEQYF. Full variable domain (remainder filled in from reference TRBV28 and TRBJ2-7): DVKVTQSSRYLVKRTGEKVFLECVQDMDHENMFWYRQDPGLGLRLIYFSYDVKMKEKGDIPEGYSVSREKKERFSLILESASTNQTSMYLCASSERLAVYEQYFGPGTRLTVT.

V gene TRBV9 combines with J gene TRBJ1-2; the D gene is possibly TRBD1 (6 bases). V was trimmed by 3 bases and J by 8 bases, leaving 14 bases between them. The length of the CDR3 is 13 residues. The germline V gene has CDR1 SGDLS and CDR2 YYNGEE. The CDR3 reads CASSEQGLRGYTF. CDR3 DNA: TGTGCCAGCAGCGAACAGGGTTTACGAGGCTACACCTTC.

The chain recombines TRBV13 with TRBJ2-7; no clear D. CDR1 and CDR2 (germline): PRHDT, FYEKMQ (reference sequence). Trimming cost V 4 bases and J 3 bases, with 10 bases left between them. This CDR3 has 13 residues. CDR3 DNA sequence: TGTGCCAGCAGCTCCTCGCTATACTACGAGCAGTACTTC. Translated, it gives CASSSSLYYEQYF.

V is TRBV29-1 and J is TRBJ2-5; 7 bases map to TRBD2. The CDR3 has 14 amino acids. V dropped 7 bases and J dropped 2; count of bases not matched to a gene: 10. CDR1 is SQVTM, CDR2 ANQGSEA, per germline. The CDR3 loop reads CSAQHWEGQETQYF. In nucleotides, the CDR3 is TGCAGCGCCCAACATTGGGAGGGTCAAGAGACCCAGTACTTC.

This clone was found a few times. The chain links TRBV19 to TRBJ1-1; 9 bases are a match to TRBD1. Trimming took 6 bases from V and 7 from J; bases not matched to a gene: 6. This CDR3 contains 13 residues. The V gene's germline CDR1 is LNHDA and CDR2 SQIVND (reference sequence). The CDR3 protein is CASSTGGFGEAFF. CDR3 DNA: TGTGCCAGTAGCACAGGGGGCTTTGGTGAAGCTTTCTTT.

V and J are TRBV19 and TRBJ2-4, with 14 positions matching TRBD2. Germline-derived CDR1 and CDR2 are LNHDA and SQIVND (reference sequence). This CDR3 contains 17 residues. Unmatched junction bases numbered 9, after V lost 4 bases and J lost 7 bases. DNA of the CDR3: TGTGCCAGTAGTACCCTCGGACTAGCGGGAGGAGGGAACATTCAGTACTTC. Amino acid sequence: CASSTLGLAGGGNIQYF.

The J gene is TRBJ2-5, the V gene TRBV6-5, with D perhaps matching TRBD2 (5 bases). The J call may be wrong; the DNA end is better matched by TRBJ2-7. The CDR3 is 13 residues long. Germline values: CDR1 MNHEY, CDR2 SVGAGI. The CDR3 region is CASSYAGSYEQYF. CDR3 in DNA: TGTGCCAGCAGTTATGCGGGTTCCTACGAGCAGTACTTC.

Here the CDR3 DNA reads TGTGCCAGCAGCTTAAGTCCGGACAGGGCCTTTAATGAAAAACTGTTTTTT. Its translation: CASSLSPDRAFNEKLFF. The chain joins TRBV5-4 to TRBJ1-4, with TRBD1 matching over 8 bases. Unmatched junction bases numbered 10, after V lost 2 bases and J lost 4 bases. The CDR3 runs to 17 residues. Looked up from germline, CDR1 is SGHNT and CDR2 is YYREEE (reference sequence). Looking up the rest from reference TRBV5-4 and TRBJ1-4 gives the full variable domain: ETGVTQSPTHLIKTRGQQVTLRCSSQSGHNTVSWYQQALGQGPQFIFQYYREEENGRGNFPPRFSGLQFPNYSSELNVNALELDDSALYLCASSLSPDRAFNEKLFFGSGTQLSVL.